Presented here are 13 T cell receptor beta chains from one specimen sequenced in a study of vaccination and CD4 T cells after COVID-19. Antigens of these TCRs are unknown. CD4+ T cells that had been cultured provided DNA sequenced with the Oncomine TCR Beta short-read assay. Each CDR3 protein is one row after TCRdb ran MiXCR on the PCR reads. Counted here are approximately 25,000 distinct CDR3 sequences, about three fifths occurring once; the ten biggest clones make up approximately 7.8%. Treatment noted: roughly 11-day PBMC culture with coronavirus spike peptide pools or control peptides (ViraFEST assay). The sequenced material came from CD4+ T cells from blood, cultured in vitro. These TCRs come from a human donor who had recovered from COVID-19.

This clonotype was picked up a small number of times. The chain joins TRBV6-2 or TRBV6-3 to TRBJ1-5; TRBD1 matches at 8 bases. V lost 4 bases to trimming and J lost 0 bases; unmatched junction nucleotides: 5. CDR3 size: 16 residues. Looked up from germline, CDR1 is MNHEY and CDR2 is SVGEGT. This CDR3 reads CASSWDRTSSNQPQHF. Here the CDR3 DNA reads TGTGCCAGCAGTTGGGACAGGACTTCTAGCAATCAGCCCCAGCATTTT.

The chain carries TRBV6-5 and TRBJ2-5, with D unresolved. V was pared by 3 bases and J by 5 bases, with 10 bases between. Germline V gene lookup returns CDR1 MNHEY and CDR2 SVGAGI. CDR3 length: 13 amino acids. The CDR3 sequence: CASSYSRRETQYF. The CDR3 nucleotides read TGTGCCAGCAGTTATAGTCGGCGGGAGACCCAGTACTTC.

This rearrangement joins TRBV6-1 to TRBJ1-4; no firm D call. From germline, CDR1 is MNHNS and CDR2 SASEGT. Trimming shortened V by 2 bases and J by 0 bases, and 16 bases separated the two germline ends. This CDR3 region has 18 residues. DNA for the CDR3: TGTGCCAGCAGTGAATATCGTGGGCAGGTTGCAACTAATGAAAAACTGTTTTTT. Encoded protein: CASSEYRGQVATNEKLFF.

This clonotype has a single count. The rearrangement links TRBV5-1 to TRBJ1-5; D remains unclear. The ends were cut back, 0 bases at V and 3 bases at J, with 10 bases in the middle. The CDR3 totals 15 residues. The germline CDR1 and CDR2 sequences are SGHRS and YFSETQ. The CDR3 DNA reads TGCGCCAGCAGCTTGGAAGGGATCCCCAATCAGCCCCAGCATTTT. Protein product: CASSLEGIPNQPQHF.

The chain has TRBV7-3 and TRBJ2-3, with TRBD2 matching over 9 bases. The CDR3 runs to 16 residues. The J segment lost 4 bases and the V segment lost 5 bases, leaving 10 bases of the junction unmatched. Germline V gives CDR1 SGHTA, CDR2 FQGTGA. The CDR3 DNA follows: TGTGCCAGCAGCCCCTCGCTTAGCGGGAGCGCAGATACGCAGTATTTT. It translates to CASSPSLSGSADTQYF.

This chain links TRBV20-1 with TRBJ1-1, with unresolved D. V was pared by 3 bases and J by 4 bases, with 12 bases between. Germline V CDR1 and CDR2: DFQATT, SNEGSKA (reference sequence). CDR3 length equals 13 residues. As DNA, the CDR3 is TGCAGTGCTAGGGGAGGGTATAGCACTGAAGCTTTCTTT. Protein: CSARGGYSTEAFF.

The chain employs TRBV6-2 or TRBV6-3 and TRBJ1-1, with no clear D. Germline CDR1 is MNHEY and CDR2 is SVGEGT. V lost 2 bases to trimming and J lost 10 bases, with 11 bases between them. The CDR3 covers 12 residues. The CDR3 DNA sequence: TGTGCCAGCAGTTACGGGGTTTCAGGAGCTTTCTTT. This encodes CASSYGVSGAFF.

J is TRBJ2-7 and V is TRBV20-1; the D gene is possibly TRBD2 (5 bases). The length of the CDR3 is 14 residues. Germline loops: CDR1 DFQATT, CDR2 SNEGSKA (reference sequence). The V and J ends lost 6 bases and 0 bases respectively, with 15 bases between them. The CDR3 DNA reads TGCAGTGCCAACCTCGGGGTAACCTCCTACGAGCAGTACTTC. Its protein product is CSANLGVTSYEQYF.

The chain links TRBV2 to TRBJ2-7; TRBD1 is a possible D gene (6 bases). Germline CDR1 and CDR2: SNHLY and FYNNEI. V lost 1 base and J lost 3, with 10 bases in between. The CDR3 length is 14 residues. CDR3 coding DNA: TGTGCCAGCAGTGAAGGCAGGGGCAACTACGAGCAGTACTTC. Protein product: CASSEGRGNYEQYF.

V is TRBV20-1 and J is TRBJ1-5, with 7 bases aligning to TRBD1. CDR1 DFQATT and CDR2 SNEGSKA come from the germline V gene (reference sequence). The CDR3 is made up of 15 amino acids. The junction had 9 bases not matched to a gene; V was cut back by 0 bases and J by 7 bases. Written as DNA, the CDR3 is TGCAGTGCTAGAGATCTGGCAGGGGGATTCCAGCCCCAGCATTTT. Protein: CSARDLAGGFQPQHF.

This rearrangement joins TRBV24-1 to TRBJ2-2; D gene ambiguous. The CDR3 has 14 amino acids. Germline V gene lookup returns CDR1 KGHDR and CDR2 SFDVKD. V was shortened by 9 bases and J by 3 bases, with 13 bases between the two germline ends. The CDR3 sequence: CATSLLAHTGELFF. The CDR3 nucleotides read TGTGCCACCTCCCTGCTGGCGCACACCGGGGAGCTGTTTTTT.

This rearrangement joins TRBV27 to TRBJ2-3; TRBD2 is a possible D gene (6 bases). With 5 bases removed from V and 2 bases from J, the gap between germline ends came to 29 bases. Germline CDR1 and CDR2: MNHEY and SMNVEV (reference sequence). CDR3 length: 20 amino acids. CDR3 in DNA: TGTGCCAGCAGTCCATTCGGGCCAGGAGGGAGCCTAAAATCCACAGATACGCAGTATTTT. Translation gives CASSPFGPGGSLKSTDTQYF.

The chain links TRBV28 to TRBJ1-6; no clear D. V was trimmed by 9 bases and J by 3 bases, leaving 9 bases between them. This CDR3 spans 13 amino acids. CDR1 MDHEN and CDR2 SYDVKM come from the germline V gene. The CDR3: CAREVFYNSPLHF. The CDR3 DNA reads TGTGCCAGAGAGGTCTTCTATAATTCACCCCTCCACTTT.